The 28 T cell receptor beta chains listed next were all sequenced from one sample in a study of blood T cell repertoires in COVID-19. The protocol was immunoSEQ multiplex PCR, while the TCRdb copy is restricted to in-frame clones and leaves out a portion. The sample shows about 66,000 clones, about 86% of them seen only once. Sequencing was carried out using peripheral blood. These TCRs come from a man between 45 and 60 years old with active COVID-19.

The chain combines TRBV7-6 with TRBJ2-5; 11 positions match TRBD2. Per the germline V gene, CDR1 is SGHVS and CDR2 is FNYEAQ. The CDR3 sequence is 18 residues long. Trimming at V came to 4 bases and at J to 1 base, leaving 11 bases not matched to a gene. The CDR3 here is CASSSGLLAGGLQETQYF. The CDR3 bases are TGTGCCAGCAGCTCCGGTCTCCTAGCGGGAGGCCTCCAAGAGACCCAGTACTTC.

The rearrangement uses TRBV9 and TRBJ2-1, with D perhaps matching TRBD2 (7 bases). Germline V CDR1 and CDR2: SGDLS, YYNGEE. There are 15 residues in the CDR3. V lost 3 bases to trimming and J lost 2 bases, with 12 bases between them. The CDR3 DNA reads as TGTGCCAGCAGCGGGGGGGGCTTTGCCTACAATGAGCAGTTCTTC. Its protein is CASSGGGFAYNEQFF.

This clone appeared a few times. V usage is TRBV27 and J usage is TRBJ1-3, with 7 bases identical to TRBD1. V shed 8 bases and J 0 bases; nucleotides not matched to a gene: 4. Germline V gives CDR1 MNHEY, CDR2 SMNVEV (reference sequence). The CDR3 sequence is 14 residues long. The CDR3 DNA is TGTGCCAGCCGCCGGACAGGCTCTGGAAACACCATATATTTT. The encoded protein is CASRRTGSGNTIYF.

CDR3 sequence reads: CASSGSSSNTGELFF. The CDR3 bases are TGTGCCAGCAGTGGAAGCTCTAGTAACACCGGGGAGCTGTTTTTT. The chain links TRBV2 to TRBJ2-2; D unclear. Germline assignment: CDR1 SNHLY and CDR2 FYNNEI. Trimming left V 4 bases short and J 2 bases short, with 11 bases between. The CDR3 is made up of 15 amino acids.

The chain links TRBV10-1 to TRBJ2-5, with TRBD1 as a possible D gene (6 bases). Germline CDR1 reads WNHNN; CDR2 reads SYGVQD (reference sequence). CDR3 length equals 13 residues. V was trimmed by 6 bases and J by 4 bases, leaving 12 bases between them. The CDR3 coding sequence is TGCGCCAGCAGCAACAGGGTTATAGAGACCCAGTACTTC. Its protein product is CASSNRVIETQYF.

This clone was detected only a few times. This CDR3 reads CAWVTGGTEAFF. CDR3 DNA sequence: TGTGCCTGGGTGACAGGGGGGACTGAAGCTTTCTTT. The chain links TRBV30 to TRBJ1-1; TRBD1 aligns across 9 bases. Germline-derived CDR1 and CDR2 are GTSNPN and SVGIG (reference sequence). V was pared by 5 bases and J by 5 bases, with 3 bases of the junction left unmatched. The CDR3 loop spans 12 amino acids.

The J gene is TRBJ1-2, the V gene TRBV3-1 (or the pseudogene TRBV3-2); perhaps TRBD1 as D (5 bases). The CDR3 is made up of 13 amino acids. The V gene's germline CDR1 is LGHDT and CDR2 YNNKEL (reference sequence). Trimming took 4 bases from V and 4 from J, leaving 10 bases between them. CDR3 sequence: CASSPRGSYGYTF. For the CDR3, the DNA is TGTGCCAGCAGCCCTAGGGGTAGCTATGGCTACACCTTC.

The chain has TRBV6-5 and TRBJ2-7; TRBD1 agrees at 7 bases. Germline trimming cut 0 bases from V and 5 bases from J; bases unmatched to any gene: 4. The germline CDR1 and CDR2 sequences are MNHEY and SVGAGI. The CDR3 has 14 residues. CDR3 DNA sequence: TGTGCCAGCAGTTACTCGGGGCAGGGGGACGAGCAGTACTTC. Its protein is CASSYSGQGDEQYF.

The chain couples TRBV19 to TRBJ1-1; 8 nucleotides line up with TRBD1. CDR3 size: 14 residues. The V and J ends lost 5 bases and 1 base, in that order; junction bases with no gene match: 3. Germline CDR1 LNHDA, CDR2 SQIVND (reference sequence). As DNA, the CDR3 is TGTGCCAGTAGTGCAACAGGGGGGAACACTGAAGCTTTCTTT. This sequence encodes CASSATGGNTEAFF.

The CDR3 region has the DNA TGTGCCAGCTCACCAGGACAGGGGGCCTTAAATGAGCAGTTCTTC. Its protein product is CASSPGQGALNEQFF. The J gene is TRBJ2-1, the V gene TRBV18, with 11 bases that match TRBD1. J was trimmed by 7 bases and V by 2 bases; bases with no gene match: 4. The CDR3 totals 15 residues. The germline gives CDR1 KGHSH, CDR2 LQKENI.

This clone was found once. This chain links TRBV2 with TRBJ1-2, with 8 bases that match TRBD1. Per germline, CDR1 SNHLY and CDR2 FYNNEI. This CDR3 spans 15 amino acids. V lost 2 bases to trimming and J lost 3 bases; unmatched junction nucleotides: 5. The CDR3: CASSERQGNYYGYTF. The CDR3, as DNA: TGTGCCAGCAGTGAACGACAGGGGAATTACTATGGCTACACCTTC.

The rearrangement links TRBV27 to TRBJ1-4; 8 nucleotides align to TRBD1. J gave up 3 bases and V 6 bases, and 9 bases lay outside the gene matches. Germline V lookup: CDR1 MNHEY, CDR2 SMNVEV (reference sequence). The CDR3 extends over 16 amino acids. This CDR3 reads CASRLTNRGANEKLFF. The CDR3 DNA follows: TGTGCCAGCAGACTAACCAACAGGGGGGCTAATGAAAAACTGTTTTTT. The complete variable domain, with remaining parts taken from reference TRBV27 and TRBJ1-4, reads EAQVTQNPRYLITVTGKKLTVTCSQNMNHEYMSWYRQDPGLGLRQIYYSMNVEVTDKGDVPEGYKVSRKEKRNFPLILESPSPNQTSLYFCASRLTNRGANEKLFFGSGTQLSVL.

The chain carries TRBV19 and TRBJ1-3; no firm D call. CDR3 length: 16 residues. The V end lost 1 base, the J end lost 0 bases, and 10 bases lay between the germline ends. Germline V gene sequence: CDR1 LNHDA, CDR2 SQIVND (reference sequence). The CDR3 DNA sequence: TGTGCCAGTAGTATAGGGCACACCACCTCTGGAAACACCATATATTTT. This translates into CASSIGHTTSGNTIYF.

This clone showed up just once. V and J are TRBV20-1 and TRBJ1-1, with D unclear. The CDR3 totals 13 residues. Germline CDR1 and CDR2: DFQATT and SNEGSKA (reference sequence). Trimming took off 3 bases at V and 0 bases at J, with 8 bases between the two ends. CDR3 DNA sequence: TGCAGTGCTAGTGAACACATGAACACTGAAGCTTTCTTT. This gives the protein CSASEHMNTEAFF.

This CDR3 is CASSLGQLTEAFF. In DNA, the CDR3 is TGTGCCAGCAGCTTAGGACAGCTCACTGAAGCTTTCTTT. The rearrangement joins TRBV7-2 to TRBJ1-1; D is possibly TRBD1 (5 bases). The CDR3 has 13 amino acids. The V gene's germline CDR1 is SGHTA and CDR2 FQGNSA. The V and J ends lost 1 base and 4 bases respectively, with 7 bases between them.

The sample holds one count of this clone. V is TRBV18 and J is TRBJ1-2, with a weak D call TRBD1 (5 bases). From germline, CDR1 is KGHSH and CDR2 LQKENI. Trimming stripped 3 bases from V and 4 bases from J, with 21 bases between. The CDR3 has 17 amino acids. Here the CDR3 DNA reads TGTGCCAGCTCACCCACGAGTCAGCAGGGCAAAGGCTATGGCTACACCTTC. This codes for CASSPTSQQGKGYGYTF.

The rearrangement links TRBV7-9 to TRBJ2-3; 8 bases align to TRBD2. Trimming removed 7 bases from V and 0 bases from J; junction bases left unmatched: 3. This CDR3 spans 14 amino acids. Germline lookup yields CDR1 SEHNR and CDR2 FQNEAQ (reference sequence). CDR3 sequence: CASIGGGSTDTQYF. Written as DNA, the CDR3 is TGTGCCAGCATCGGCGGGGGGAGCACAGATACGCAGTATTTT.

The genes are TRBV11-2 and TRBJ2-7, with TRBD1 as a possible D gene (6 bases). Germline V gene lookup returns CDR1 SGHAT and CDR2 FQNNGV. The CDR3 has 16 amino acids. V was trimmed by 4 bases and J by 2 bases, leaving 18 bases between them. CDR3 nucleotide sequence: TGTGCCAGCAGCTCCATAGGGCAGGGGAGTCCCTACGAGCAGTACTTC. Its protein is CASSSIGQGSPYEQYF.

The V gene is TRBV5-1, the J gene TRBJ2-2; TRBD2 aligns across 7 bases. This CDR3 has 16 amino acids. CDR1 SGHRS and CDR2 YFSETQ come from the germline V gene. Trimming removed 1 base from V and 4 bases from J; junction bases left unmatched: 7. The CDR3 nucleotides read TGCGCCAGCAGCTTGATAAGCGGGACTTCCACCGGGGAGCTGTTTTTT. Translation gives CASSLISGTSTGELFF.

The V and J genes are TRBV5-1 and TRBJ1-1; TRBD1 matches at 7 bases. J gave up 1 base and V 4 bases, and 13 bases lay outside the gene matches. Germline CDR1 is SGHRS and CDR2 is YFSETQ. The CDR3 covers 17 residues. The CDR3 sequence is CASSPAEGARANTEAFF. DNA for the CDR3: TGCGCCAGCAGCCCCGCGGAGGGGGCAAGGGCGAACACTGAAGCTTTCTTT.

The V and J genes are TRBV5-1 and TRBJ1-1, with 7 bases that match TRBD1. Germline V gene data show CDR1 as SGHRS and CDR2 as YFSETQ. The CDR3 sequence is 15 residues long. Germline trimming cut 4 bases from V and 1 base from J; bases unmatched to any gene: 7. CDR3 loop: CASSQRTGANTEAFF. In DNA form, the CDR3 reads TGCGCCAGCAGCCAAAGGACAGGAGCGAACACTGAAGCTTTCTTT.

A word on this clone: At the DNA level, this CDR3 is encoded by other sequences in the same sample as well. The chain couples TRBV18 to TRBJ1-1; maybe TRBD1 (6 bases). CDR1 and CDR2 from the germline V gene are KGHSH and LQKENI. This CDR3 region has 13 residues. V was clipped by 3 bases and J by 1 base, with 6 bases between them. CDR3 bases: TGTGCCAGCTCACCGGGACAGAACACTGAAGCTTTCTTT. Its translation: CASSPGQNTEAFF. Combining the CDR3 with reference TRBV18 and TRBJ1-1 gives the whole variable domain NAGVMQNPRHLVRRRGQEARLRCSPMKGHSHVYWYRQLPEEGLKFMVYLQKENIIDESGMPKERFSAEFPKEGPSILRIQQVVRGDSAAYFCASSPGQNTEAFFGQGTRLTVV.

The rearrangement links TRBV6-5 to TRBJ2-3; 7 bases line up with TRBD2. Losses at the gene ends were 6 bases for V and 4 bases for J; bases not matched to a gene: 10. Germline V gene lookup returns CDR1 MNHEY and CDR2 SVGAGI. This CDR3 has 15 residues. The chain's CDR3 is CASSLGLAGADTQYF. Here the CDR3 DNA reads TGTGCCAGCAGCCTAGGACTCGCGGGGGCAGATACGCAGTATTTT.

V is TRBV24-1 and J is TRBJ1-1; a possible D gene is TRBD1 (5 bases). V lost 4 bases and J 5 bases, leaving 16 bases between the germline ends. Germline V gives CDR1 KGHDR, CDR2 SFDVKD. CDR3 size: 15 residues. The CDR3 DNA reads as TGTGCCACCAGTGAAAGTACCGGGGGATTAACTGAAGCTTTCTTT. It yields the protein CATSESTGGLTEAFF.

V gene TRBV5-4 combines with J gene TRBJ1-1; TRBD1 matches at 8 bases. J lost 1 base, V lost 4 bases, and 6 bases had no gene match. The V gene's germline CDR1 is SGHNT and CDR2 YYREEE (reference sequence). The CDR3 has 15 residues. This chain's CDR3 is CASSPQGAANTEAFF. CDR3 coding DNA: TGTGCCAGCAGCCCTCAGGGGGCCGCGAACACTGAAGCTTTCTTT. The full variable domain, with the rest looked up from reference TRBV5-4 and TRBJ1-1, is ETGVTQSPTHLIKTRGQQVTLRCSSQSGHNTVSWYQQALGQGPQFIFQYYREEENGRGNFPPRFSGLQFPNYSSELNVNALELDDSALYLCASSPQGAANTEAFFGQGTRLTVV.

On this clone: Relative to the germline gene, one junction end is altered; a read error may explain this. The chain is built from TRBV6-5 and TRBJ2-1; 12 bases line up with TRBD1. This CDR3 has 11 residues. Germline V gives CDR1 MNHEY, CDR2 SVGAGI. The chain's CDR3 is CGSGDRGREFF. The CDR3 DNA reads TGTGGCAGCGGGGACAGGGGGCGCGAGTTCTTC.

In DNA, the CDR3 is TGTGCCAGCAGTCCCGGGAGCACAGATACGCAGTATTTT. Translating it yields CASSPGSTDTQYF. The chain links TRBV2 to TRBJ2-3; no definite D call. V lost 5 bases, J lost 0 bases, and 6 bases lay in between. There are 13 residues in the CDR3. Germline CDR1 SNHLY, CDR2 FYNNEI. Looking up the rest from reference TRBV2 and TRBJ2-3 gives the full variable domain: EPEVTQTPSHQVTQMGQEVILRCVPISNHLYFYWYRQILGQKVEFLVSFYNNEISEKSEIFDDQFSVERPDGSNFTLKIRSTKLEDSAMYFCASSPGSTDTQYFGPGTRLTVL.

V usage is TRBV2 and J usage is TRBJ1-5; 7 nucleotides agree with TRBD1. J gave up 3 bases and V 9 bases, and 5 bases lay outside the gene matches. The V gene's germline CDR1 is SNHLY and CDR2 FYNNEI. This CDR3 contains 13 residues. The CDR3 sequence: CASEGAINQPQHF. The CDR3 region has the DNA TGTGCCAGTGAGGGGGCGATCAATCAGCCCCAGCATTTT.